This TCR beta chain appears in the sequencing data of a study of cytomegalovirus exposure and HLA in healthy donors. The primer mix had 60 Vbeta and 13 Jbeta primers. Here immunoSEQ multiplex PCR was the method, and the copy in TCRdb shows in-frame clones only, minus some. Of tens of thousands of clones detected, 74% appear once; the ten largest clones hold 6.3%. Study findings and constraints: Relative to the approximately 700-donor mean, N-insertions were reportedly fewer in an Asian-associated ancestry cluster in a later analysis. A list of 150 to 200 TCR beta chains associated with cytomegalovirus was given.

The CDR3 is 15 amino acids. CDR1 is WNHNN, CDR2 SYGVQD, per germline (reference sequence). The J segment lost 2 bases and the V segment lost 6 bases, leaving 10 bases of the junction unmatched. About this clone: Antigen unknown.

V gene TRBV10-1 combines with J gene TRBJ2-7; TRBD2 agrees at 7 bases. This receptor was obtained from a man between 25 and 39 years old in good health and CMV-seronegative. The sample taken for sequencing was PBMCs. In nucleotides, the CDR3 is TGCGCCAGCAGCCCCGGGGCTAGCGGTACCTACGAGCAGTACTTC. It yields the protein CASSPGASGTYEQYF.